Listed below are T cell receptor beta chains from one sample, sequenced in a study of shared clonotypes between healthy human individuals. Using immunoSEQ multiplex PCR, the repertoire was profiled, and TCRdb retains in-frame clones only, with some absent. The sample includes millions of clones, approximately 92% of them seen just once. Material for sequencing was naive CD4+ T cells sorted from blood. The source is a man younger than 35 in good health. The CDR3 runs from the conserved cysteine through the conserved F or W. D genes are given only for firm matches. The size of a clone is reported for some rows only, either as once, few or many, or as a class for expanded clones.

clone size | J gene | V gene | D gene | CDR3 DNA | CDR3 protein
once | TRBJ2-6 | TRBV5-6 | TRBD1 | TGTGCCAGCAGCTTGGCCGGGACAGGGGTTAGCTCTGGGGCCAACGTCCTGACTTTC | CASSLAGTGVSSGANVLTF
. | TRBJ1-2 | TRBV5-1 | . | TGCGCCAGCAGCTTGGGGGAGCTCCGCCATGGCTACACCTTC | CASSLGELRHGYTF
. | TRBJ1-3 | TRBV6-5 | . | TGTGCCAGCAGTTACCAGAGCGGAAACACCATATATTTT | CASSYQSGNTIYF
. | TRBJ2-1 | TRBV6-5 | . | TGTGCCAGCAGTTACGCCCCGGGTCCCTACAATGAGCAGTTCTTC | CASSYAPGPYNEQFF
once | TRBJ1-6 | TRBV18 | TRBD1 | TGTGCCAGCTCACCGGGACAGGGGGCTAATTCACCCCTCCACTTT | CASSPGQGANSPLHF
. | TRBJ2-3 | TRBV7-9 | TRBD2 | TGTGCCAGCAGCTTAGTGCCAGCGGGGGGCCCGTATTTT | CASSLVPAGGPYF
. | TRBJ2-7 | TRBV20-1 | . | TGCAGTGCTGCAGGGTTCTCCGAGCAGTACTTC | CSAAGFSEQYF
. | TRBJ1-3 | TRBV6-6 | . | TGTGCCAGCAGTGGCGCTGGAAACACCATATATTTT | CASSGAGNTIYF
. | TRBJ2-3 | TRBV19 | TRBD2 | TGTGCCAGTACCCGCTACGGGGGGGAGGCAGATACGCAGTATTTT | CASTRYGGEADTQYF
. | TRBJ2-7 | TRBV11-2 | TRBD1 | TGTGCCAGCAGAGAGCTGACAGGGCACAACCCTTACGAGCAGTACTTC | CASRELTGHNPYEQYF
. | TRBJ2-3 | TRBV5-4 | TRBD2 | TGTGCCAGCAGTCCCGGGACTAGCATAAGCACAGATACGCAGTATTTT | CASSPGTSISTDTQYF
. | TRBJ2-7 | TRBV20-1 | . | TGCAGTGCTAGGACGGCTTACGAGCAGTACTTC | CSARTAYEQYF
once | TRBJ1-4 | TRBV28 | TRBD1 | TGTGCCAGCAGTTTATGGGTGGACAGGGTAAATGAAAAACTGTTTTTT | CASSLWVDRVNEKLFF
once | TRBJ2-7 | TRBV19 | . | TGTGCCAGTAGTATTCCCGGGGGCGCGTTGGACGAGCAGTACTTC | CASSIPGGALDEQYF
. | TRBJ2-1 | TRBV7-9 | TRBD2 | TGTGCCAGCAGCTTACCCCCCGGGACTAGCGGGGACCTTTACAATGAGCAGTTCTTC | CASSLPPGTSGDLYNEQFF
. | TRBJ2-2 | TRBV6-4 | . | TGTGCCAGCAGTCCCCCGGGGAGGAACACCGGGGAGCTGTTTTTT | CASSPPGRNTGELFF
. | TRBJ2-5 | TRBV10-3 | TRBD2 | TGTGCCACCAGGACTAGCGGGGGCACGGGGGAGACCCAGTACTTC | CATRTSGGTGETQYF
once | TRBJ2-1 | TRBV4-1 | TRBD2 | TGCGCCAGCAGCCAACGGAAACTAGCGGGGGGGCCCGGTGAGCAGTTCTTC | CASSQRKLAGGPGEQFF
. | TRBJ2-5 | TRBV5-5 | TRBD2 | TGTGCCAGCAGCCCGGGACTAGCGGGGGGGCAGGAGACCCAGTACTTC | CASSPGLAGGQETQYF
. | TRBJ2-1 | TRBV2 | . | TGTGCCAGCACCCCCCGGGACTCCCAATGGTCCTACAATGAGCAGTTCTTC | CASTPRDSQWSYNEQFF
. | TRBJ1-3 | TRBV6-5 | TRBD1 | TGTGCCAGCAGGACAGGGGTAGGGAACACCATATATTTT | CASRTGVGNTIYF
once | TRBJ1-6 | TRBV13 | . | TGTGCCAGCAGTCGGGCCTTTAATTCACCCCTCCACTTT | CASSRAFNSPLHF
. | TRBJ1-2 | TRBV4-3 | TRBD1 | TGCGCCAGCAGCCGAAACGCCGGGACAGGTTTTATCTATGGCTACACCTTC | CASSRNAGTGFIYGYTF
. | TRBJ1-5 | TRBV28 | TRBD1 | TGTGCCAGCAGCTCCCGTCGGACAGGGCACAATCAGCCCCAGCATTTT | CASSSRRTGHNQPQHF
. | TRBJ1-6 | TRBV6-6 | TRBD1 | TGTGCCAGCAGTGGGGACAGAAAGACCTCGAATTCACCCCTCCACTTT | CASSGDRKTSNSPLHF
. | TRBJ2-1 | TRBV5-1 | . | TGCGCCAGCTACGGGGGAGGCTCCTACAATGAGCAGTTCTTC | CASYGGGSYNEQFF
. | TRBJ2-7 | TRBV2 | . | TGTGCCAGCAGTGAAGCCAGCGGGTTCGGCCTCGAGCAGTACTTC | CASSEASGFGLEQYF
. | TRBJ1-5 | TRBV27 | TRBD1 | TGTGCCAGCAGTTTATCGGACAGGGGGAGTGTACGCAATCAGCCCCAGCATTTT | CASSLSDRGSVRNQPQHF
. | TRBJ2-7 | TRBV7-9 | . | TGTGCCAGCAGCTTAGACCTAGCATACGAGCAGTACTTC | CASSLDLAYEQYF
. | TRBJ2-3 | TRBV18 | TRBD2 | TGTGCCAGCTCACCACCGGGGAGCGGGAGGATAACGCAGTATTTT | CASSPPGSGRITQYF
. | TRBJ1-2 | TRBV18 | . | TGTGCCAGCTCACCATTGGGGCCGGAACTATGGCACACCGGCACCTTC | CASSPLGPELWHTGTF
. | TRBJ2-2 | TRBV5-8 | . | TGTGCCAGCAGCTTGGTAAGGCCCTCTGTGACCGGGGAGCTGTTTTTT | CASSLVRPSVTGELFF
. | TRBJ1-3 | TRBV2 | . | TGTGCCAGCAGTGATACGACAGCGGGGGGAAACACCATATATTTT | CASSDTTAGGNTIYF
. | TRBJ2-3 | TRBV2 | . | TGTGCCAGCACCCTGGGGGAGGGGGCAGATACGCAGTATTTT | CASTLGEGADTQYF
. | TRBJ1-2 | TRBV27 | . | TGTGCCAGCAGTCAATTAGACAGGATCTTCTATGGCTACACCTTC | CASSQLDRIFYGYTF
. | TRBJ2-7 | TRBV6-1 | TRBD1 | TGTGCCTCCTCGTCGGGGGACAGGGGTTCCTACGAGCAGTACTTC | CASSSGDRGSYEQYF
. | TRBJ2-2 | TRBV7-7 | . | TGTGCTAGCAGCCCCCTCCTGTTACAGGGGAACACCGGGGAGCTGTTTTTT | CASSPLLLQGNTGELFF
. | TRBJ1-5 | TRBV19 | . | TGTGCCAGTAGTAAAGACAGTCTCAATCAGCCCCAGCATTTT | CASSKDSLNQPQHF
. | TRBJ2-1 | TRBV18 | . | TGTGCCAGCTCCCCCGGAGCCAACTTGGGGAATGAGCAGTTCTTC | CASSPGANLGNEQFF
. | TRBJ1-1 | TRBV6-6 | . | TGTGCCAGCAGTTACTTGTTGGGTAACACTGAAGCTTTCTTT | CASSYLLGNTEAFF